This TCR beta chain was identified during a study of glioma-infiltrating T cells. The iRepertoire nested amplicon-rescue multiplex PCR amplified TCR alpha and beta CDR3s from RNA. Using its own MiXCR run on the multiplex PCR reads, TCRdb lists one record per CDR3 protein. Of under 200,000 distinct CDR3 sequences in the sample, under 55% were seen once. The CDR3 has 13 residues. CDR1 is MDHEN and CDR2 is SYDVKM in the germline V gene. Trimming left V 2 bases short and J 7 bases short, with 11 bases between. This clonotype was picked up many times. The source of this sequence is a human donor with low-grade glioma or glioblastoma, undergoing nonglioma brain surgery, or in good health (not recorded which). The specimen sequenced was glioma tissue, nonneoplastic brain tissue, or PBMCs (not recorded which). This sequence joins TRBV28 and TRBJ1-1; D not certain. CDR3 region: CASSLDGLFEAFF. For the CDR3, the DNA is TGTGCCAGCAGTTTAGACGGGCTCTTTGAAGCTTTCTTT.